Below, 2 T cell receptor beta chains from the same sample are listed, as sequenced in a study of T cells in Graves' hyperthyroidism and ophthalmopathy. RNA transcripts were the template for amplifying TCR beta CDR3 regions. A set of HTBI primers served as the primers for a first-round RT-PCR of the TCR CDR3. TCRdb reprocessed the multiplex PCR reads via MiXCR and lists one record per CDR3 protein. The data show about 570,000 distinct CDR3 sequences, 35% to 55% seen once. Sequencing was done on a sample of peripheral blood or thyroid tissue (not recorded which). These TCRs come from an adult woman with Graves' disease, either hyperthyroidism or ophthalmopathy (not recorded which).

V and J are TRBV9 and TRBJ1-1; TRBD1 matches at 9 bases. The CDR3 consists of 13 residues. V shed 0 bases, J shed 13 bases, and the junction held 7 bases outside the gene matches. The germline V gene encodes CDR1 SGDLS and CDR2 YYNGEE. Written as DNA, the CDR3 is TGTGCCAGCAGCGTAGGGGACAGGGCGACGGATTTCTTT. The encoded protein is CASSVGDRATDFF.

In this sample, this clonotype turned up a few times. This rearrangement joins TRBV30 to TRBJ1-4; perhaps TRBD1 as D (5 bases). The length of the CDR3 is 11 residues. CDR1 is GTSNPN and CDR2 is SVGIG in the germline V gene (reference sequence). Trimming left V 5 bases short and J 8 bases short, with 9 bases between. CDR3 bases: TGTGCCTGGGACCCAGGGGAAAAACTGTTTTTT. Amino acids: CAWDPGEKLFF.